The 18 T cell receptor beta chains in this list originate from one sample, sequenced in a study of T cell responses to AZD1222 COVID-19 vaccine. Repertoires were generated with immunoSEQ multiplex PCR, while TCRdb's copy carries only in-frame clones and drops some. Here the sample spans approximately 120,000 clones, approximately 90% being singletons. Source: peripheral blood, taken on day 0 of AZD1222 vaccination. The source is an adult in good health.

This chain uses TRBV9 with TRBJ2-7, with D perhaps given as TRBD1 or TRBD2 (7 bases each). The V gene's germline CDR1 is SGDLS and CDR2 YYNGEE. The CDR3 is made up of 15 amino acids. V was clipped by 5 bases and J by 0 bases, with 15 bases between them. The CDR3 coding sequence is TGTGCCAGCAGTCAGGGGGGGTCGAGCTCCTACGAGCAGTACTTC. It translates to CASSQGGSSSYEQYF.

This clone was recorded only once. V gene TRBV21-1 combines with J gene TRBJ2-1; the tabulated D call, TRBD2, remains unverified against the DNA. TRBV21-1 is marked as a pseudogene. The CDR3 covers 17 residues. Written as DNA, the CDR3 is TGTGCCAGCAGCAACCGATCTAGCGCCGACCCCTACAATGAGCAGTTCTTC. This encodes CASSNRSSADPYNEQFF.

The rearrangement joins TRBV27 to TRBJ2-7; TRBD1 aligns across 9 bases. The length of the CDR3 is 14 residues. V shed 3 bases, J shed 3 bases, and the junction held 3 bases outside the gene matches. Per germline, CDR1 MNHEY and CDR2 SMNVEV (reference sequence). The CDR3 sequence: CASSLVGQGYEQYF. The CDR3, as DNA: TGTGCCAGCAGTTTGGTGGGACAGGGCTACGAGCAGTACTTC.

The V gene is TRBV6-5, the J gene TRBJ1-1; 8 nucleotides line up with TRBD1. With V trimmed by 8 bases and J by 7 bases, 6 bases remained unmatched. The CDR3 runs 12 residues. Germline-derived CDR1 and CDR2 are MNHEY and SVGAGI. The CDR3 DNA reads TGTGCCAGCCAGCTCGACAGGGGTGAAGCTTTCTTT. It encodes CASQLDRGEAFF.

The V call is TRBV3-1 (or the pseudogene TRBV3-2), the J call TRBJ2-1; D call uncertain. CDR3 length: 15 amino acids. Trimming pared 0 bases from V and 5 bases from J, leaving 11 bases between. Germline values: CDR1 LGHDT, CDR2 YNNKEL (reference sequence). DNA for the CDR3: TGTGCCAGCAGCCAAGAATGTCAGGAGAACAATGAGCAGTTCTTC. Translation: CASSQECQENNEQFF.

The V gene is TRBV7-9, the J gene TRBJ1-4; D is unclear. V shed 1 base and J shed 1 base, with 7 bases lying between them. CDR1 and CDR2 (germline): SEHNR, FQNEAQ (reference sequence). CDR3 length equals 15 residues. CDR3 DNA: TGTGCCAGCAGCTTAGAACGGGGAACTAATGAAAAACTGTTTTTT. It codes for CASSLERGTNEKLFF.

CDR3 DNA sequence: TGTGCCAGCAGCTGGGACAGGGATAGCAATCAGCCCCAGCATTTT. This encodes CASSWDRDSNQPQHF. V gene TRBV5-8 combines with J gene TRBJ1-5; 9 bases are shared with TRBD1. This CDR3 comprises 15 residues. J lost 0 bases, V lost 3 bases, and 1 base had no gene match. The germline V gene has CDR1 SGHTS and CDR2 YDEGEE.

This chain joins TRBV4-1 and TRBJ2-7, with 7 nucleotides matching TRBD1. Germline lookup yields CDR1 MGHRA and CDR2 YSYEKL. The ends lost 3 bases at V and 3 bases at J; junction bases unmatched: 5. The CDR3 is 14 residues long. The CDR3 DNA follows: TGCGCCAGCAGCCACACAGGGGACGGCTACGAGCAGTACTTC. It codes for CASSHTGDGYEQYF.

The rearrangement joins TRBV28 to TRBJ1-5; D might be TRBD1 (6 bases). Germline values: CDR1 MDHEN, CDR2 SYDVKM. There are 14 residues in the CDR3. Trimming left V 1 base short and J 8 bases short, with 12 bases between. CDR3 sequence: CASSLSQGSEPQHF. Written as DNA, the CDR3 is TGTGCCAGCAGTTTATCCCAGGGGAGTGAGCCCCAGCATTTT.

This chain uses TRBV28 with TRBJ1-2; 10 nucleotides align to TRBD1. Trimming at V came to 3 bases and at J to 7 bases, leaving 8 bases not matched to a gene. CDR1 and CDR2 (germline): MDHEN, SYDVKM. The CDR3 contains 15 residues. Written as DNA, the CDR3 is TGTGCCAGCAGTTTCCATCGACAGGGGGCGGGTGGCTACACCTTC. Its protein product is CASSFHRQGAGGYTF.

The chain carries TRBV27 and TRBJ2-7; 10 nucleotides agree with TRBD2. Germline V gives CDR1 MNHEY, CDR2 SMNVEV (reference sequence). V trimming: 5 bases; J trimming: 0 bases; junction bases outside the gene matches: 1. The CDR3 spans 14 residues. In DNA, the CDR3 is TGTGCCAGCAGTCGGACTAGCGGCTCCTACGAGCAGTACTTC. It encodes CASSRTSGSYEQYF.

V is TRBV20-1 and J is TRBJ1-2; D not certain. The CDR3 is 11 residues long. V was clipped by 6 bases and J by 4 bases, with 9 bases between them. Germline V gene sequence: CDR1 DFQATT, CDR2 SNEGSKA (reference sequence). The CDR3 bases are TGCAGTGCGGGCAATATCTATGGCTACACCTTC. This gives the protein CSAGNIYGYTF.

The CDR3 DNA reads as TGTGCCAGCAGCGTAGAGGGAGCATTGGGGATAGACAATGAGCAGTTCTTC. Translation: CASSVEGALGIDNEQFF. This chain links TRBV9 with TRBJ2-1, with D possibly being TRBD2 (5 bases). V was clipped by 0 bases and J by 5 bases, with 18 bases between them. This CDR3 spans 17 amino acids. Germline loops: CDR1 SGDLS, CDR2 YYNGEE.

The CDR3 DNA sequence: TGCGCCAGCAGCCTAAGCGCAGGGGACCCCCGAAGGGAGACCCAGTACTTC. Translated, it gives CASSLSAGDPRRETQYF. This sequence joins TRBV4-1 and TRBJ2-5, with a weak D call TRBD1 (6 bases). Germline lookup yields CDR1 MGHRA and CDR2 YSYEKL. V was shortened by 4 bases and J by 5 bases, with 23 bases between the two germline ends. The CDR3 has 17 residues.

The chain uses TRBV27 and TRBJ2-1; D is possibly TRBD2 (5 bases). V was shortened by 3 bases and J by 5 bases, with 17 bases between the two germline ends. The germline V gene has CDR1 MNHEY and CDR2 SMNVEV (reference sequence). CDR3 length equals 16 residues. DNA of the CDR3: TGTGCCAGCAGTTTGTTGGGTGGGAGTAACAACAATGAGCAGTTCTTC. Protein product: CASSLLGGSNNNEQFF.

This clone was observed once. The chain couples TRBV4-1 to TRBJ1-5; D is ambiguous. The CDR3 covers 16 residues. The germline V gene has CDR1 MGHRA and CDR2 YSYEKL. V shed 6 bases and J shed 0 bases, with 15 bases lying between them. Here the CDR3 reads CASRSESAYSNQPQHF. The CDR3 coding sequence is TGCGCCAGCAGGTCAGAAAGCGCTTATAGCAATCAGCCCCAGCATTTT.

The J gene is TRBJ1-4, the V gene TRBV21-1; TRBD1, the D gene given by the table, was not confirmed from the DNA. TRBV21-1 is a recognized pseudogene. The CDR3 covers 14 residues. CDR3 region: CASNQGTRDEKLFF. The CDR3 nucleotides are TGTGCCAGCAATCAGGGAACCCGGGATGAAAAACTGTTTTTT.

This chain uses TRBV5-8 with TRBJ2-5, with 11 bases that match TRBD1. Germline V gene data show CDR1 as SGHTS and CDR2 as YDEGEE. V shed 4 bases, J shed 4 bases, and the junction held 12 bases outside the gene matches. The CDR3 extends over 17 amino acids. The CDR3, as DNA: TGTGCCAGCAGCGCGACCGGGACAGGGGGAACGGGAGAGACCCAGTACTTC. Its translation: CASSATGTGGTGETQYF.